Following are 8 T cell receptor beta chains from one sample sequenced in a study of cytomegalovirus exposure and HLA in healthy donors. PCR was performed using 60 Vbeta and 13 Jbeta primers. Sequencing used immunoSEQ multiplex PCR; TCRdb keeps in-frame clones, though not all of them. This repertoire includes 150,000 to 200,000 clones. The sequenced sample was PBMCs. All receptors come from a woman under 30 in good health and CMV-seropositive.

V gene TRBV7-2 combines with J gene TRBJ2-3; D possibly corresponds to TRBD1 (6 bases). V lost 6 bases and J lost 6, with 10 bases in between. The CDR3 length is 12 residues. Germline CDR1 is SGHTA and CDR2 is FQGNSA. The CDR3 region has the DNA TGTGCCAGCAGTCCCCAGGGGGATACGCAGTATTTT. Amino acid sequence: CASSPQGDTQYF.

The V call is TRBV4-1, the J call TRBJ2-3, with a tentative D call TRBD2 (6 bases). This CDR3 is built from 16 residues. V lost 1 base and J 2 bases, leaving 13 bases between the germline ends. Germline lookup yields CDR1 MGHRA and CDR2 YSYEKL. The CDR3 spells CASSQGDRGVTDTQYF. CDR3 in DNA: TGCGCCAGCAGCCAAGGGGACCGCGGGGTCACAGATACGCAGTATTTT.

V usage is TRBV18 and J usage is TRBJ1-1; possible D gene TRBD1, 5 bases. Germline-derived CDR1 and CDR2 are KGHSH and LQKENI. V dropped 5 bases and J dropped 5 bases, with 15 bases sitting between them. The CDR3 is 14 residues long. The chain's CDR3 is CASSSRSGGTEAFF. Here the CDR3 DNA reads TGTGCCAGCTCATCACGGTCCGGGGGGACTGAAGCTTTCTTT.

The chain combines TRBV30 with TRBJ1-1, with D tentatively TRBD1 (5 bases). The germline V gene encodes CDR1 GTSNPN and CDR2 SVGIG (reference sequence). V was shortened by 0 bases and J by 6 bases, with 20 bases between the two germline ends. This CDR3 is 16 amino acids long. Here the CDR3 DNA reads TGTGCCTGGAGTGTGGCAGAGTTCGTAAGGGACTCTGAAGCTTTCTTT. Translation: CAWSVAEFVRDSEAFF.

The chain employs TRBV4-1 and TRBJ1-2, with TRBD1 identical over 9 bases. Germline CDR1 is MGHRA and CDR2 is YSYEKL. This CDR3 is 14 amino acids long. V lost 3 bases to trimming and J lost 5 bases; unmatched junction nucleotides: 4. The CDR3 bases are TGCGCCAGCAGCCAGCCCGGACAGGGGTATGGCTACACCTTC. Translation gives CASSQPGQGYGYTF.

The J gene is TRBJ1-1, the V gene TRBV7-8; the match to TRBD1 covers 9 bases. V lost 4 bases to trimming and J lost 6 bases; unmatched junction nucleotides: 9. The CDR3 loop spans 15 amino acids. From germline, CDR1 is SGHVS and CDR2 FQNEAQ. The CDR3 loop reads CASSWLRDRAPEAFF. In DNA form, the CDR3 reads TGTGCCAGCAGCTGGCTCCGGGACAGGGCCCCTGAAGCTTTCTTT.

The rearrangement uses TRBV7-8 and TRBJ2-3, with unresolved D. Germline-derived CDR1 and CDR2 are SGHVS and FQNEAQ. The CDR3 contains 14 residues. The V end lost 4 bases, the J end lost 4 bases, and 12 bases lay between the germline ends. CDR3 DNA: TGTGCCAGCAGCTCCGTACCGACACCAGATACGCAGTATTTT. Translation gives CASSSVPTPDTQYF.

This chain joins TRBV18 and TRBJ2-7; 8 positions agree with TRBD1. Germline V gene data show CDR1 as KGHSH and CDR2 as LQKENI. The CDR3 sequence is 14 residues long. V was pared by 5 bases and J by 2 bases, with 5 bases of the junction left unmatched. The CDR3 protein is CASSDRDRTYEQYF. In DNA, the CDR3 is TGTGCCAGCTCAGACCGGGACAGGACCTACGAGCAGTACTTC. Combining the CDR3 with reference TRBV18 and TRBJ2-7 gives the whole variable domain NAGVMQNPRHLVRRRGQEARLRCSPMKGHSHVYWYRQLPEEGLKFMVYLQKENIIDESGMPKERFSAEFPKEGPSILRIQQVVRGDSAAYFCASSDRDRTYEQYFGPGTRLTVT.